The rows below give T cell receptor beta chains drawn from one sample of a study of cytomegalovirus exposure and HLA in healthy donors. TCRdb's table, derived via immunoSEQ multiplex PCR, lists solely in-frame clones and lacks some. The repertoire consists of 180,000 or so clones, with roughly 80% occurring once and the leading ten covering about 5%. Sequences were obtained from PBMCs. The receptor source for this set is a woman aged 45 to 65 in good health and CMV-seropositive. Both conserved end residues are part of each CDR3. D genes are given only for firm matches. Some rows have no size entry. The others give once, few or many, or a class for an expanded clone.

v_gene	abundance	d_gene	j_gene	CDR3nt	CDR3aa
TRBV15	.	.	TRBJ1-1	TGTGCCACCAGCAACCGGGACAACCCGATAGCTTTCTTT	CATSNRDNPIAFF
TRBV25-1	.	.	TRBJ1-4	TGTGCCAGCAGTGAAGGAGTCAGCACAACTAATGAAAAACTGTTTTTT	CASSEGVSTTNEKLFF
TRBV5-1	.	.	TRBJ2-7	TGCGCCAGCAGCTTAGGTAGCGCGATCTCCTACGAGCAGTACTTC	CASSLGSAISYEQYF
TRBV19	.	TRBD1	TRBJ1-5	TGTGCCAGTAGGGGAAGAAGGGGAACAGGGGGAGATCAGCCCCAGCATTTT	CASRGRRGTGGDQPQHF
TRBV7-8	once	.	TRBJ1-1	TGTGCCAGCAGCTTTGAACGGGAGAACACTGAAGCTTTCTTT	CASSFERENTEAFF
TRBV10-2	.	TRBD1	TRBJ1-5	TGCGCCAGCAGCATGACAGGGCCGGATCAGCCCCAGCATTTT	CASSMTGPDQPQHF
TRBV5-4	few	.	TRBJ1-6	TGTGCCAGCAGCTTGGGTCGAGGGCTAAACAATTCACCCCTCCACTTT	CASSLGRGLNNSPLHF
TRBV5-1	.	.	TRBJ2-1	TGCGCCAGCAGCTTATACCTAGCGCCTCGCTCCTTCTCCTACAATGAGCAGTTCTTC	CASSLYLAPRSFSYNEQFF
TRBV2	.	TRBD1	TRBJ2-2	TGTGCCAGCAGTGGGTCACAGGGGGCCTTGTGGGCCGGGGAGCTGTTTTTT	CASSGSQGALWAGELFF
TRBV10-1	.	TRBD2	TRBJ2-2	TGCGCCAGCAGTGAGGGGGGGGCGAACACCGGGGAGCTGTTTTTT	CASSEGGANTGELFF
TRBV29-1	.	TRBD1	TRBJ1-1	TGCAGCGTTGTCGCGGGAGGGGGCCACACTGAAGCTTTCTTT	CSVVAGGGHTEAFF
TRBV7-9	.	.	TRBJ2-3	TGTTCCAGCAGCTTAGCGTCTCCCCTGAGCACAGATACGCAGTATTTT	CSSSLASPLSTDTQYF
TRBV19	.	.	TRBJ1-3	TGTGCCAGTAGTTCGGCTGGAAACACCATATATTTT	CASSSAGNTIYF
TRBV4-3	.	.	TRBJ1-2	TGCGCCAGCAGCCAAGATGAGCAGGGTCTTGCTAACTATGGCTACACCTTC	CASSQDEQGLANYGYTF
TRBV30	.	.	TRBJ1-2	TGTGCCTGGAGTGTATCAGGGTCTGGCTACACCTTC	CAWSVSGSGYTF
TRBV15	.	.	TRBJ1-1	TGTGCCACCAGCAGACCTATCAGGACTGAAGCTTTCTTT	CATSRPIRTEAFF
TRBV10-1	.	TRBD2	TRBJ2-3	TGCGCCAGCAGTGGGGGTAGCGGGGGCCTCGGGGATACGCAGTATTTT	CASSGGSGGLGDTQYF
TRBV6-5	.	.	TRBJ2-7	TGTGCCGTTCAGGGGTCCTACGAGCAGTACTTC	CAVQGSYEQYF
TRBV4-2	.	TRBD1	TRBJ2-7	TGTGCCAGCAGAGCCGGGACAGGGTTCAAGTACTTC	CASRAGTGFKYF
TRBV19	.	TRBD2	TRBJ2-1	TGTGCCAGTAGTATAGCGGGAGGGCCATACAATGAGCAGTTCTTC	CASSIAGGPYNEQFF
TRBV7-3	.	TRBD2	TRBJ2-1	TGTGCCAGCAGCTCAAACGGGGGGGCAAATGAGCAGTTCTTC	CASSSNGGANEQFF
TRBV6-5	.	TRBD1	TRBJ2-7	TGTGCCAGCAGTTACGCGACAGGGGCTGTTTCGAGGGAGCAGTACTTC	CASSYATGAVSREQYF
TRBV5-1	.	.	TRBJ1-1	TGCGCCAGCAGCTTGGTATTTGACTCAGGGTGGAACACTGAAGCTTTCTTT	CASSLVFDSGWNTEAFF
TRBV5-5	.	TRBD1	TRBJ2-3	TGTGCCAGCAGCTTGACAGGGGGAATCACAGATACGCAGTATTTT	CASSLTGGITDTQYF
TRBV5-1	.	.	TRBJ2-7	TGCGCCAGCAGCTTGGCCGGTAGCGGCAGACACAACGGTTACGAGCAGTACTTC	CASSLAGSGRHNGYEQYF
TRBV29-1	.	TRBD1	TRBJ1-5	TGCAGCGTTGGAGGAGGACAGGGCGGTCAGCCCCAGCATTTT	CSVGGGQGGQPQHF
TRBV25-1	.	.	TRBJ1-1	TGTGCCAGCAGTGACCTCACCGGGATGAACACTGAAGCTTTCTTT	CASSDLTGMNTEAFF
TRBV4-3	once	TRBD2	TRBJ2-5	TGCGCCAGCAGCCAAGATCTGTGGAGCGGGGGGGACCAAGAGACCCAGTACTTC	CASSQDLWSGGDQETQYF
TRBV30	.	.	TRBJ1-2	TGTGCCTGGTCTGGCGGGGACTATGGCTACACCTTC	CAWSGGDYGYTF
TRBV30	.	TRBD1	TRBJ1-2	TGTGCCTGGGACCCGGACAGGGTTGGCGGCTACACCTTC	CAWDPDRVGGYTF
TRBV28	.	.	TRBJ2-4	TGTGCCAGCAGTTCCGACCGTATGCGGGGACTAGCCAAAAACATTCAGTACTTC	CASSSDRMRGLAKNIQYF
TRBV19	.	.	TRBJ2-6	TGTGCCAGTCACTTCTCTGGGGCCAACGTCCTGACTTTC	CASHFSGANVLTF
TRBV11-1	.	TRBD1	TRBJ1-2	TGTGCCAGCACTGTGGACCCCCAGGGGGCTGGCTACACCTTC	CASTVDPQGAGYTF
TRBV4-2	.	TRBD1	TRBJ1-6	TGTGCCAGCAGCCAAGAGGCGTTAACAGGGGCTTCACCCCTCCACTTT	CASSQEALTGASPLHF
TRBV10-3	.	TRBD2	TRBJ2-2	TGTGCCATCAGGACGGGACTAGCGGGAGGGGGAGTCGGGGAGCTGTTTTTT	CAIRTGLAGGGVGELFF
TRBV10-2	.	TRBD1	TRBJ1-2	TGCGCCAGCAGTGACTCGGACAGGGGGTGGACTAACTATGGCTACACCTTC	CASSDSDRGWTNYGYTF